These 16 T cell receptor beta chains share one sample of origin, sequenced in a study of T cells in women clearing cervical HPV infection. Clones were read by immunoSEQ multiplex PCR, and TCRdb kept only the in-frame ones, dropping some. Its listing shows around 18,000 clones. Sequencing was done on a sample of blood buffy coat. These receptor sequences come from a woman aged 18 to 75 with a cervical HPV16 infection that either progressed to CIN3+ or cleared (not recorded which).

Concerning this clone itself: The sequence runs out 3 residues before the end of the CDR3; the remainder is reconstructed from the germline J gene. The rearrangement links TRBV10-3 to TRBJ2-7, with a possible D match to TRBD1 (5 bases). V was trimmed by 1 base and J by 5 bases, leaving 12 bases between them. This CDR3 region has 14 residues. Germline V gives CDR1 ENHRY, CDR2 SYGVKD. The CDR3 sequence: CAISELGKGNEQYF. The DNA read from the CDR3 is TGTGCCATCAGTGAGTTGGGGAAGGGGAACGAG.

On this clone: Read data end 3 residues before the CDR3 end; the end is taken from the germline J gene. This chain connects TRBV19 to TRBJ1-1; TRBD1 might be the D (5 bases). V gave up 7 bases and J gave up 0 bases, with 15 bases separating them. The CDR3 is made up of 15 amino acids. CDR1 and CDR2 from the germline V gene are LNHDA and SQIVND (reference sequence). CDR3 bases read: TGTGCCAGTAAAATGAAGGGGTTTCTGAACACTGAA. Its translation is CASKMKGFLNTE. The entire CDR3 is CASKMKGFLNTEAFF.

Note on this clone: The CDR3 end is not reached by the read, which stops 3 residues before it; the germline J gene fills it in. The chain uses TRBV20-1 and TRBJ2-5, with D possibly being TRBD2 (7 bases). CDR3 size: 16 residues. V shed 3 bases and J shed 1 base, with 18 bases lying between them. CDR1 DFQATT and CDR2 SNEGSKA come from the germline V gene (reference sequence). The covered CDR3 bases are TGCAGTGCTAGGGGTACCCGCGGGGGCCCCCAAGAGACC. Amino acid sequence: CSARGTRGGPQET. The full CDR3 protein is CSARGTRGGPQETQYF.

About this clone: The read comes to an end 3 residues before the CDR3 does, leaving the germline J gene to fill in the end. This rearrangement joins TRBV20-1 to TRBJ2-1; D is possibly TRBD1 (5 bases). The V end was cut by 5 bases, the J end by 3 bases, with 14 bases between. Germline assignment: CDR1 DFQATT and CDR2 SNEGSKA (reference sequence). The CDR3 contains 14 residues. This chain's CDR3 is CSAFDRGLYNEQFF. The CDR3 DNA, read in part, is TGCAGTGCTTTCGACAGAGGTCTCTACAATGAG.

Of note for this clone: The sequenced fragment ends 3 residues before the CDR3 boundary, so the rest is inferred from the germline J gene. The chain recombines TRBV5-4 with TRBJ1-3; no definite D call. CDR3 size: 13 residues. V lost 4 bases, J lost 4 bases, and 9 bases lay in between. Germline lookup yields CDR1 SGHNT and CDR2 YYREEE (reference sequence). The covered CDR3 bases are TGTGCCAGCAGCGCGGAAGAGGGAAACACC. Translating gives CASSAEEGNT. The whole CDR3 reads CASSAEEGNTIYF.

Points on this clone: Sequence at one end of the junction differs from germline and may be a read error. The CDR3 is cut off 3 residues early in the read; its end comes from the germline J gene. This specimen includes other DNA sequences encoding the same CDR3. This chain joins TRBV10-3 and TRBJ1-2; D call uncertain. The V gene's germline CDR1 is ENHRY and CDR2 SYGVKD. The CDR3 sequence is 15 residues long. The DNA read from the CDR3 is TGTGCTATCAGTGAGTCGAGGGTTTTTAACTATGGC. This translates into CAISESRVFNYG. The entire CDR3 protein reads CAISESRVFNYGYTF.

The DNA read from the CDR3 is TGTGCCAGCAGTTTTCGGCTAGCGGGAGTGAGTGAGGAG. This encodes CASSFRLAGVSEE. The whole CDR3 sequence reads CASSFRLAGVSEELFF. The gene calls are TRBV12-3 or TRBV12-4 and TRBJ2-2, with TRBD2 matching 10 bases. The read ends 3 residues early relative to the CDR3; the germline J gene fills the gap. V was clipped by 3 bases and J by 10 bases; unmatched bases: 11. The CDR3 is made up of 16 amino acids.

Concerning this clone itself: An end of the junction does not agree with germline; a read error may underlie this. The read finishes 3 residues shy of the CDR3 end, and the germline J gene is used to complete it. The gene calls are TRBV4-2 and TRBJ2-1; 9 nucleotides align to TRBD2. The CDR3 is 18 residues long. The germline gives CDR1 LGHNA, CDR2 YNFKEQ. CDR3 DNA (partial): TGCGCCAGCAGCCAAGAAATGTTGGGCGGGGGGGCCTGGGATGAG. It specifies CASSQEMLGGGAWDE. The CDR3 in full is CASSQEMLGGGAWDEQFF.

Worth noting for this clone: Read data end 3 residues before the CDR3 end; the end is taken from the germline J gene. The chain links TRBV2 to TRBJ2-3; weak D call: TRBD1 (6 bases). The V and J ends lost 4 bases and 1 base respectively, with 15 bases between them. In germline, CDR1 is SNHLY, CDR2 FYNNEI. The CDR3 runs 16 residues. The DNA read from the CDR3 is TGTGCCAGCAGTGGGGCCCAGGGGAAAGGCACAGATACG. Residues: CASSGAQGKGTDT. The entire CDR3 protein is CASSGAQGKGTDTQYF.

Note on this clone: The read halts 3 residues ahead of the CDR3 end, with the missing end drawn from the germline J gene. This rearrangement joins TRBV7-2 to TRBJ2-3; tentative D call: TRBD2 (6 bases). V was shortened by 1 base and J by 5 bases, with 13 bases between the two germline ends. Germline V CDR1 and CDR2: SGHTA, FQGNSA. This CDR3 region has 15 residues. The part of the CDR3 DNA that was read is TGTGCCAGCAGCTTAGGGTCTAGCGCCGGAGATACG. It translates to CASSLGSSAGDT. The CDR3, in full, reads CASSLGSSAGDTQYF.

This clone counts as medium-sized (0.01 to 0.1%) by frequency. Read sequence stops 3 residues before the CDR3 end, and the germline J gene provides the missing end. This chain connects TRBV29-1 to TRBJ1-2; TRBD1 aligns across 8 bases. CDR1 and CDR2 from the germline V gene are SQVTM and ANQGSEA. The CDR3 is 14 residues long. CDR3 protein: CSVEDRQGAQGYTF. CDR3 DNA, as far as it was read: TGCAGCGTTGAAGATCGGCAGGGGGCGCAAGGC.

Incomplete CDR3 DNA: TGCAGTGCTCAAGCCCGAACCCCCGACGAG. Translation gives CSAQARTPDE. The whole CDR3 region reads CSAQARTPDEQYF. This sequence joins TRBV20-1 and TRBJ2-7; no clear D gene. The read ends 3 residues shy of where the CDR3 ends; the end is completed using the germline J gene. CDR1 is DFQATT and CDR2 is SNEGSKA in the germline V gene (reference sequence). The CDR3 has 13 residues. Between the trimmed V and J ends, which lost 5 bases and 5 bases, there was a span of 16 bases.

In regard to this clone: The read gets to within 3 residues of the CDR3 end, and the germline J gene fills in the rest. The V call is TRBV7-9, the J call TRBJ2-3; D not resolved. The germline V gene has CDR1 SEHNR and CDR2 FQNEAQ (reference sequence). This CDR3 region has 14 residues. The V gene lost 1 base and the J gene lost 5 bases, with 10 bases spanning the gap. Incomplete CDR3 DNA: TGTGCCAGCAGCTTAGTTTATTTCGGAGATACG. It yields the protein CASSLVYFGDT. The whole CDR3 protein is CASSLVYFGDTQYF.

Points on this clone: At one of its ends the junction is not consistent with the germline gene, which may arise from a read error. The CDR3 goes on 3 residues after the read ends, and that part is filled in from the germline J gene. The chain is built from TRBV18 and TRBJ2-3, with D uncertain. This CDR3 has 14 residues. CDR1 is KGHSH, CDR2 LQKENI, per germline. CDR3 sequence reads: CASSAVLGAETQYF. The sequenced part of the CDR3 DNA is TGTGCCAGCTCAGCCGTGTTGGGCGCAGAGACG.

Worth noting for this clone: Read sequence stops 3 residues before the CDR3 end, and the germline J gene provides the missing end. V is TRBV7-9 and J is TRBJ1-2; tentative D call: TRBD1 (6 bases). This CDR3 has 14 amino acids. Germline CDR1 SEHNR, CDR2 FQNEAQ (reference sequence). The sequenced CDR3 bases are TGTGCCAGCAGCCCCACTAACAGGGCCTACGAC. Translation: CASSPTNRAYD. The whole CDR3 sequence is CASSPTNRAYDYTF.

Partial CDR3 DNA: TGCAGTGCTAGTGCCGGGACAGGGACCTACGAG. Protein sequence: CSASAGTGTYE. The whole CDR3 region reads CSASAGTGTYEQYF. This chain connects TRBV20-1 to TRBJ2-7; 9 bases map to TRBD1. Read sequence stops 3 residues before the CDR3 end, and the germline J gene provides the missing end. The CDR3 length is 14 residues. CDR1 and CDR2 (germline): DFQATT, SNEGSKA (reference sequence). Losses at the gene ends were 3 bases for V and 2 bases for J; bases not matched to a gene: 5.